A single T cell receptor (beta chain) is shown here with its context. Its antigen remains unidentified. This record belongs to a study of identical twins. Study-level results: Abundant cord blood beta clonotypes carried fewer insertions; memory repertoires showed none.

This CDR3 is 17 amino acids long. In germline, CDR1 is SGHDT, CDR2 YYEEEE. Trimming removed 3 bases from V and 0 bases from J, with 15 bases in between. TCRdb recomputed calls from the 5' RACE reads with MiXCR, one row per CDR3 protein. The sample has 250,000 to 300,000 distinct CDR3 sequences, about 8.9% seen once; the top ten hold 3%. These data were likewise used in another study, on yellow fever vaccine responses in identical twins. In that study: Vaccine T cell responses of twins reportedly seemed partly convergent and partly personalized.

The specimen was CD8+ T cells sorted from blood. This sequence joins TRBV5-6 and TRBJ2-2, with D tentatively TRBD2 (5 bases). This clonotype was obtained from a woman younger than 30 in good health. The CDR3 sequence: CASSSSYTEANTGELFF. CDR3 DNA: TGTGCCAGCAGCTCATCCTACACGGAGGCGAACACCGGGGAGCTGTTTTTT.